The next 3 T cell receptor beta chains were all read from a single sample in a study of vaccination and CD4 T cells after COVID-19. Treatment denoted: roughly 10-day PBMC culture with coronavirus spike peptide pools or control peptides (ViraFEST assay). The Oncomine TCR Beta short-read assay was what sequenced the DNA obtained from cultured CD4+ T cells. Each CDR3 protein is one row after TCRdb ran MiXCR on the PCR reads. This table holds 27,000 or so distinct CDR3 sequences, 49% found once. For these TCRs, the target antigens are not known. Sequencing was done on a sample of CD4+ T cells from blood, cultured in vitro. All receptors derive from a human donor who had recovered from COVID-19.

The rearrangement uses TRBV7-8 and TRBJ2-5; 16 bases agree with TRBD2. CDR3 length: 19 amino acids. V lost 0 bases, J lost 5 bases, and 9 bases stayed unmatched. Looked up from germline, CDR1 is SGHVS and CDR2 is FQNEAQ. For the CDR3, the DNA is TGTGCCAGCAGCTTAGCGCTGGGGACTAGCGGGGGGGCGAGGGAGACCCAGTACTTC. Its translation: CASSLALGTSGGARETQYF.

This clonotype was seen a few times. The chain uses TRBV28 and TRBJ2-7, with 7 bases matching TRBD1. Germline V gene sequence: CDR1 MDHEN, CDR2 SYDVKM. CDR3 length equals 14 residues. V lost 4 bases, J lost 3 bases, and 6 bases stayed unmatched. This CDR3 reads CASSSHDRDYEQYF. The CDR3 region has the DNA TGTGCCAGCAGTTCCCATGACAGGGACTACGAGCAGTACTTC.

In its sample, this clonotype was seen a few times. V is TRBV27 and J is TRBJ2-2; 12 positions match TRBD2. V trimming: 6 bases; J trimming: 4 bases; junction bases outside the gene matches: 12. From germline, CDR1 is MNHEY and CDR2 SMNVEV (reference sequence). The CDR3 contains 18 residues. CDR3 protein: CASRKTSGSSRVTGELFF. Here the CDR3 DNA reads TGTGCCAGCAGGAAGACTAGCGGGAGCTCCCGGGTCACCGGGGAGCTGTTTTTT.